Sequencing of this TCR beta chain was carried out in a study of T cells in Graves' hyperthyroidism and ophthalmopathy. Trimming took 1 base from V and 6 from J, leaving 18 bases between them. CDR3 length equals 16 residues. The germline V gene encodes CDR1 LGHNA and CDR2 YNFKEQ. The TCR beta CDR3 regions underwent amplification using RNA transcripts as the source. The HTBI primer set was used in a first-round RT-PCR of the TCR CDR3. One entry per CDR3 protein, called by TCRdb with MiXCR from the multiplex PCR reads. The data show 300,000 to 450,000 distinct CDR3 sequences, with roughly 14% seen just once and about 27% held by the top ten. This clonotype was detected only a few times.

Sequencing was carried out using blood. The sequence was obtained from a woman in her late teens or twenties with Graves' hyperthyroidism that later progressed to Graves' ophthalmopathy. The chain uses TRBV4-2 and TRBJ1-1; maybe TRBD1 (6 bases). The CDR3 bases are TGTGCCAGCAGCCAAGGGACAGCGGCTGAGGGACCTGAAGCTTTCTTT. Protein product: CASSQGTAAEGPEAFF.